Shown below are 24 T cell receptor beta chains from a single sample sequenced in a study of blood T cells in healthy people across ages. A J-beta primer mix and a sample-barcoded 5' primer were used in a second PCR of roughly 7 to 12 cycles. TCRdb reprocessed the 5' RACE reads with MiXCR, giving one entry per CDR3 protein. The sample gives 700,000 or so distinct CDR3 sequences, around a fifth of which show up once; around a fifth is in the top ten. Sequencing used blood. These receptors all come from a man aged 65 to 79 in good health.

The chain links TRBV28 to TRBJ2-3, with 10 bases matching TRBD1. The trim removed 7 bases at V and 4 bases at J, leaving 17 bases unmatched. CDR1 and CDR2 (germline): MDHEN, SYDVKM. This CDR3 spans 18 amino acids. The CDR3 DNA is TGTGCCAGCACCCCCGGGACAGGGGTCATAAAGGTGGCAGATACGCAGTATTTT. This translates into CASTPGTGVIKVADTQYF.

This clonotype was counted at least ten times. The chain is built from TRBV30 and TRBJ1-1, with 7 bases matching TRBD1. With V trimmed by 6 bases and J by 4 bases, 11 bases remained unmatched. The CDR3 consists of 14 residues. Germline lookup yields CDR1 GTSNPN and CDR2 SVGIG (reference sequence). The CDR3 coding sequence is TGTGCCTGCGTCTCCGGGACAGTGAGCACTGAAGCTTTCTTT. Its translation is CACVSGTVSTEAFF.

Only a few counts were recorded for this clonotype. This chain uses TRBV6-5 with TRBJ1-1; D remains ambiguous. The CDR3 covers 15 residues. Germline V gives CDR1 MNHEY, CDR2 SVGAGI. V was clipped by 0 bases and J by 1 base, with 9 bases between them. CDR3 loop: CASSYSLSGNTEAFF. In DNA, the CDR3 is TGTGCCAGCAGTTACTCTCTAAGCGGGAACACTGAAGCTTTCTTT.

CDR3 sequence (DNA): TGTGCCACCAGCAGAGATCTCCTGGGATCCAACTTATCAAAGTATTTT. This gives the protein CATSRDLLGSNLSKYF. The genes are TRBV15 and TRBJ2-3, with no clear D. The V gene lost 0 bases and the J gene lost 13 bases, with 23 bases spanning the gap. Germline assignment: CDR1 LNHNV and CDR2 YYDKDF (reference sequence). The CDR3 covers 16 residues.

The J gene is TRBJ2-5, the V gene TRBV9; 7 bases are a match to TRBD2. The end of the DNA is better explained by TRBJ2-1, so the J call may be wrong. This CDR3 has 16 residues. CDR1 and CDR2 from the germline V gene are SGDLS and YYNGEE. CDR3 nucleotides: TGTGCCAGCAGCGGAGTTCTTGGCGGGAGTGCGTTTGAGCAGTTCTTC. Residues: CASSGVLGGSAFEQFF.

This chain joins TRBV20-1 and TRBJ2-7, with 8 bases matching TRBD1. The V segment lost 0 bases and the J segment 5 bases; nucleotides outside the gene matches: 9. This CDR3 contains 15 residues. Germline V CDR1 and CDR2: DFQATT, SNEGSKA (reference sequence). The CDR3 region has the DNA TGCAGTGCTAGAGATTCCGACAGGGGCGGCCACGAGCAGTACTTC. It yields the protein CSARDSDRGGHEQYF.

This rearrangement joins TRBV3-1 to TRBJ2-1, with 14 positions matching TRBD2. Germline-derived CDR1 and CDR2 are LGHDT and YNNKEL (reference sequence). The CDR3 spans 18 residues. The V and J ends lost 5 bases and 1 base, in that order; junction bases with no gene match: 7. The CDR3 region has the DNA TGTGCCAGCAGCGAGACGACTAGCGGGGGGGCATCCTACAATGAGCAGTTCTTC. Residues: CASSETTSGGASYNEQFF.

This sequence joins TRBV7-9 and TRBJ2-5; unclear D gene. Germline V gives CDR1 SEHNR, CDR2 FQNEAQ (reference sequence). V was clipped by 2 bases and J by 9 bases, with 10 bases between them. CDR3 length equals 12 residues. CDR3 residues: CASSLSSAAQYF. For the CDR3, the DNA is TGTGCCAGCAGCTTAAGCTCGGCGGCCCAGTACTTC.

This clonotype was seen repeatedly, ten times or more. The V gene is TRBV12-3 or TRBV12-4, the J gene TRBJ2-1; D not certain. There are 13 residues in the CDR3. With 3 bases removed from V and 9 bases from J, the gap between germline ends came to 12 bases. In DNA form, the CDR3 reads TGTGCCAGCAGTTTCATCGGATTATTTGAGCAGTTCTTC. Translation gives CASSFIGLFEQFF.

The chain carries TRBV13 and TRBJ2-1, with 9 bases fitting TRBD1. The germline CDR1 and CDR2 sequences are PRHDT and FYEKMQ (reference sequence). CDR3 length equals 15 residues. The V segment lost 4 bases and the J segment 12 bases; nucleotides outside the gene matches: 13. CDR3 residues: CASSSQGQGRHGQFF. DNA of the CDR3: TGTGCCAGCAGCTCCCAGGGACAGGGCCGGCATGGGCAGTTCTTC.

The rearrangement links TRBV6-5 to TRBJ2-3, with D uncertain. Germline loops: CDR1 MNHEY, CDR2 SVGAGI. The CDR3 is 11 amino acids. V shed 9 bases and J shed 7 bases, with 11 bases lying between them. The CDR3 DNA reads TGTGCCAGTCCACAACGGAATACGCAGTATTTT. Translated, it gives CASPQRNTQYF.

Ten or more counts support this clonotype. The germline gene is not matched at one end of the junction; a read error may be the cause. This chain's CDR3 is CASSLDTNTGELFF. The CDR3 coding sequence is TGCGCCAGCAGCTTAGACACGAACACCGGGGAGCTGTTTTTT. The chain combines TRBV7-2 with TRBJ2-2; unclear D gene. CDR1 and CDR2 from the germline V gene are SGHTA and FQGNSA. The CDR3 is 14 amino acids.

Concerning this clonotype itself: The junction departs from germline at one end; a sequencing error may be responsible. This chain joins TRBV10-2 and TRBJ2-6, with unresolved D. CDR3 length: 14 amino acids. Germline V lookup: CDR1 WSHSY, CDR2 SAAADI. The CDR3 spells CASTTESGANVLTF. For the CDR3, the DNA is TGCGCCAGCACTACAGAGTCTGGTGCCAACGTCCTGACTTTC.

The chain links TRBV5-1 to TRBJ1-2; 9 bases fit TRBD1. J lost 8 bases, V lost 3 bases, and 5 bases had no gene match. CDR3 length equals 13 residues. Germline-derived CDR1 and CDR2 are SGHRS and YFSETQ. This CDR3 reads CASSWGTGLGYTF. CDR3 DNA sequence: TGCGCCAGCAGCTGGGGGACAGGGCTCGGCTACACCTTC.

The chain uses TRBV12-3 or TRBV12-4 and TRBJ2-5, with 7 bases aligning to TRBD1. The CDR3 covers 15 residues. Losses at the gene ends were 6 bases for V and 1 base for J; bases not matched to a gene: 8. The CDR3 nucleotides are TGTGCCAGCAGCGTCAGACAGGGACCCCAAGAGACCCAGTACTTC. Residues: CASSVRQGPQETQYF.

This clonotype was counted a single time. CDR3 protein: CSARDRRGREQETQYF. CDR3 nucleotides: TGCAGTGCTAGAGATCGGCGCGGGAGGGAGCAAGAGACCCAGTACTTC. This chain connects TRBV20-1 to TRBJ2-5; 9 positions agree with TRBD2. Germline CDR1 reads DFQATT; CDR2 reads SNEGSKA (reference sequence). The CDR3 extends over 16 amino acids. V was pared by 0 bases and J by 2 bases, with 7 bases of the junction left unmatched.

The CDR3 sequence is CASSQDSTGAGNEQFF. In DNA form, the CDR3 reads TGCGCCAGCAGCCAAGATAGTACGGGGGCCGGCAATGAGCAGTTCTTC. The genes are TRBV4-1 and TRBJ2-1; the D call may be TRBD1 or TRBD2 (6 bases each). Trimming cost V 0 bases and J 6 bases, with 15 bases left between them. Germline CDR1 reads MGHRA; CDR2 reads YSYEKL. The CDR3 totals 16 residues.

V is TRBV7-2 and J is TRBJ2-1; 11 positions match TRBD2. Germline CDR1 reads SGHTA; CDR2 reads FQGNSA. The CDR3 is made up of 17 amino acids. The V and J ends lost 1 base and 8 bases, in that order; junction bases with no gene match: 10. The CDR3, as DNA: TGTGCCAGCAGCTTAGAAACCGGGCTAGCGGGAGGATATGAGCAGTTCTTC. Translated, it gives CASSLETGLAGGYEQFF.

On this clonotype itself: At one end, the junction sequence differs from germline, possibly due to a read error. This chain connects TRBV11-2 to TRBJ2-5; 7 bases line up with TRBD1. The CDR3 covers 14 residues. The V gene's germline CDR1 is SGHAT and CDR2 FQNNGV. As DNA, the CDR3 is TGTGCCAGCAGCCGGACAGGTGGAAGGGAGACCCAGTGCTTC. It translates to CASSRTGGRETQCF.

This clonotype has just a few counts. The chain is built from TRBV20-1 and TRBJ1-1, with D possibly being TRBD1 (5 bases). The germline CDR1 and CDR2 sequences are DFQATT and SNEGSKA (reference sequence). The CDR3 runs 11 residues. V was clipped by 8 bases and J by 4 bases, with 11 bases between them. The CDR3 DNA reads as TGCAGTTCCCCGGGGGGCACTGAAGCTTTCTTT. This encodes CSSPGGTEAFF.

This clonotype occurred a few times. The J gene is TRBJ2-1, the V gene TRBV20-1; weak D call: TRBD2 (5 bases). Trimming removed 1 base from V and 11 bases from J, with 21 bases in between. CDR1 is DFQATT, CDR2 SNEGSKA, per germline (reference sequence). There are 15 residues in the CDR3. The CDR3 sequence: CSARAERLASRKQFF. For the CDR3, the DNA is TGCAGTGCTAGAGCGGAGAGGCTAGCCTCTAGGAAGCAGTTCTTC.

The sample holds a few counts of this clonotype. Germline and junction disagree at one end, which may indicate a read error. V usage is TRBV20-1 and J usage is TRBJ2-3; 16 bases map to TRBD2. CDR3 size: 19 residues. Germline V gene sequence: CDR1 DFQATT, CDR2 SNEGSKA (reference sequence). The CDR3 sequence: CSARHPGLAGGKYTDTQYF. CDR3 nucleotides: TGTAGTGCTAGGCACCCGGGACTAGCGGGAGGGAAATACACAGATACGCAGTATTTT.

This clonotype was recorded a few times. This chain joins TRBV19 and TRBJ1-4, with 7 bases that match TRBD1. V was clipped by 7 bases and J by 5 bases; unmatched bases: 4. CDR3 length: 13 amino acids. The germline CDR1 and CDR2 sequences are LNHDA and SQIVND (reference sequence). The CDR3 bases are TGTGCCAGTATGGCAGGGGGGAATGAAAAACTGTTTTTT. This sequence encodes CASMAGGNEKLFF.

This clonotype was seen a few times. At one end the junction does not follow the germline gene, possibly because of a read error. CDR3 protein: CASREAIAKNIQYF. CDR3 nucleotides: TGTGCCAGCAGAGAAGCAATAGCCAAAAACATTCAGTACTTC. The genes are TRBV6-1 and TRBJ2-4; D not resolved. Germline loops: CDR1 MNHNS, CDR2 SASEGT. This CDR3 contains 14 residues.